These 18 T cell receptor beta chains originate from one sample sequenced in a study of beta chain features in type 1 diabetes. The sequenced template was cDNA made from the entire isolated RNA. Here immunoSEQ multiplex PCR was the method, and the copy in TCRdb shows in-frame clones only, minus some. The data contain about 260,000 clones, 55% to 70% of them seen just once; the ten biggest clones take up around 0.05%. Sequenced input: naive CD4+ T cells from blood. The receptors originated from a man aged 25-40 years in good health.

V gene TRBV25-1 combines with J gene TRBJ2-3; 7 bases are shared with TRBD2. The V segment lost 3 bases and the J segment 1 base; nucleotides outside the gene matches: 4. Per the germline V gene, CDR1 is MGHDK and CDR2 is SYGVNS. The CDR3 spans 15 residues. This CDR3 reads CASSEWEGGTDTQYF. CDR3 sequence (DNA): TGTGCCAGCAGTGAGTGGGAGGGCGGCACAGATACGCAGTATTTT.

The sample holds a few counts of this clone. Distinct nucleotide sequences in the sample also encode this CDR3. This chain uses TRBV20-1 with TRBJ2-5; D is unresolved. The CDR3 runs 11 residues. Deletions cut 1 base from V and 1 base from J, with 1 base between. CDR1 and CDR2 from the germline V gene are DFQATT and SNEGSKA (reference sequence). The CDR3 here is CSARGQETQYF. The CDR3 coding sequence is TGCAGTGCTAGAGGCCAAGAGACCCAGTACTTC.

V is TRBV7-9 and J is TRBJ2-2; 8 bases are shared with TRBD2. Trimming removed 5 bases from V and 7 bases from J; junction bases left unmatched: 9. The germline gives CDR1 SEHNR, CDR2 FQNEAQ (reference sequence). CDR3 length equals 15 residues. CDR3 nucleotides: TGTGCCAGCAGCATCACCGGGACTAGTATCGGGGAGCTGTTTTTT. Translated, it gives CASSITGTSIGELFF.

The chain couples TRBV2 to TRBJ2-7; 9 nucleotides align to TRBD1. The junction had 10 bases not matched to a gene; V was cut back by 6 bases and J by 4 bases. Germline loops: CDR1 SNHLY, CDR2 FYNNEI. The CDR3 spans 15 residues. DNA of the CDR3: TGTGCCAGCAGCTCCCCCGACAGGGGGTGGTACGAGCAGTACTTC. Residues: CASSSPDRGWYEQYF.

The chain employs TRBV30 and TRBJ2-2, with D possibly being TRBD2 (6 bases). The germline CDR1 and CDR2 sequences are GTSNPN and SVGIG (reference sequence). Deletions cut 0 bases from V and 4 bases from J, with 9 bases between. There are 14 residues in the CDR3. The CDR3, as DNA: TGTGCCTGGAGTGTGGGAGCGGGCACCGGGGAGCTGTTTTTT. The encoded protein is CAWSVGAGTGELFF.

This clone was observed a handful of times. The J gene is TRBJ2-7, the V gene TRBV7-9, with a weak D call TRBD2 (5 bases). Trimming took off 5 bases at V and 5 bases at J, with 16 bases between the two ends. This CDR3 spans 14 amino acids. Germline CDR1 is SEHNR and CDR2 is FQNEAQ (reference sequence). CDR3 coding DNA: TGTGCCAGCAGCCGCGGAGGCGGACGCGACGAGCAGTACTTC. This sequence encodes CASSRGGGRDEQYF.

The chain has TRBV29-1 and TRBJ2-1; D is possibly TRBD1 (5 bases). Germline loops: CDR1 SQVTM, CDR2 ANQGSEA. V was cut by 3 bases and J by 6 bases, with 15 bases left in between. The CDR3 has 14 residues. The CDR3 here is CSVEVRDLVNEQFF. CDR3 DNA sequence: TGCAGCGTTGAGGTCAGGGATCTGGTCAATGAGCAGTTCTTC.

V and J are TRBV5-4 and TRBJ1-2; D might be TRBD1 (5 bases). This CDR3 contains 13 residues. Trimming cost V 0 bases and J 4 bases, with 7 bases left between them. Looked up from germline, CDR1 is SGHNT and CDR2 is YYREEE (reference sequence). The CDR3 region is CASSLDRTYGYTF. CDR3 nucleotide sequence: TGTGCCAGCAGCTTGGACAGGACCTATGGCTACACCTTC.

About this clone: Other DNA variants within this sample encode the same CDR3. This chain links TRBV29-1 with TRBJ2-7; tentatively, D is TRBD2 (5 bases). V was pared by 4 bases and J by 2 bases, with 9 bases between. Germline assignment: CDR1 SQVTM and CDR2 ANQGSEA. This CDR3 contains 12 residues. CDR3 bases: TGCAGCGTTGGTCGGGATACCTACGAGCAGTACTTC. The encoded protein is CSVGRDTYEQYF.

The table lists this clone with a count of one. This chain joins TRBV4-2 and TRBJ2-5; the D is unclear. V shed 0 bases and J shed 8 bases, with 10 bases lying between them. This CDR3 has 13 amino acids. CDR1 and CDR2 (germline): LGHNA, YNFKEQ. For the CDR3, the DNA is TGTGCCAGCAGCCAAGAGTGGTCCGGAACCCAGTACTTC. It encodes CASSQEWSGTQYF.

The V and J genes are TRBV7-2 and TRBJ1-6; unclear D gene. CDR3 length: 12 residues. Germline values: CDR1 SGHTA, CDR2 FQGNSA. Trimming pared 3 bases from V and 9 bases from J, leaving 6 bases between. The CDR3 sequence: CASSFLFSPLHF. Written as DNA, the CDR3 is TGTGCCAGCAGCTTCCTCTTTTCACCCCTCCACTTT.

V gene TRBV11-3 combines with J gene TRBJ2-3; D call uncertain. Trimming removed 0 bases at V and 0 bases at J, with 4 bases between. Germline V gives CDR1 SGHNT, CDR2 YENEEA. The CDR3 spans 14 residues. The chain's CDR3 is CASSLEGSTDTQYF. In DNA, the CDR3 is TGTGCCAGCAGCTTAGAAGGAAGCACAGATACGCAGTATTTT.

CDR3 residues: CASGHDHGELFF. Here the CDR3 DNA reads TGTGCCAGTGGACATGATCACGGGGAGCTGTTTTTT. The V call is TRBV19, the J call TRBJ2-2; TRBD1 might be the D (5 bases). The CDR3 is 12 residues long. Germline CDR1 is LNHDA and CDR2 is SQIVND (reference sequence). Trimming shortened V by 8 bases and J by 7 bases, and 11 bases separated the two germline ends.

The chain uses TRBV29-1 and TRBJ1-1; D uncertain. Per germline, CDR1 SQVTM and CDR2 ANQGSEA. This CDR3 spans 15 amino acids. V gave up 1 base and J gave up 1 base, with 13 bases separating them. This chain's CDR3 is CSVEGWWQTNTEAFF. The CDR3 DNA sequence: TGCAGCGTTGAAGGATGGTGGCAGACGAACACTGAAGCTTTCTTT.

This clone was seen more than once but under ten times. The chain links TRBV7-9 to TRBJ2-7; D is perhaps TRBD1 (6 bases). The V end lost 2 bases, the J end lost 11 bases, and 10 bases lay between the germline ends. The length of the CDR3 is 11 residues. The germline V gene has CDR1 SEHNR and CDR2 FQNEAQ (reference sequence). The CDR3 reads CASSLTGQKYF. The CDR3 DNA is TGTGCCAGCAGCTTAACTGGACAGAAGTACTTC.

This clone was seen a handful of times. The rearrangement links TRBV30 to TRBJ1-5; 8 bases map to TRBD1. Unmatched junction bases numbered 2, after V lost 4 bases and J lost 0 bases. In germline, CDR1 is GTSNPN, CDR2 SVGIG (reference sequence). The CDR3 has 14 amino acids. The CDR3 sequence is CAWTTGDSNQPQHF. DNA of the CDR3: TGTGCCTGGACGACAGGGGATAGCAATCAGCCCCAGCATTTT.

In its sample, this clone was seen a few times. This CDR3 reads CASSVVLAGANEQFF. CDR3 bases: TGTGCCAGCAGCGTAGTACTAGCGGGAGCCAATGAGCAGTTCTTC. The V and J genes are TRBV9 and TRBJ2-1, with 11 bases lining up with TRBD2. CDR1 and CDR2 from the germline V gene are SGDLS and YYNGEE. The ends lost 0 bases at V and 6 bases at J; junction bases unmatched: 2. The CDR3 length is 15 residues. The full variable domain, its missing parts supplied by reference TRBV9 and TRBJ2-1, is DSGVTQTPKHLITATGQRVTLRCSPRSGDLSVYWYQQSLDQGLQFLIQYYNGEERAKGNILERFSAQQFPDLHSELNLSSLELGDSALYFCASSVVLAGANEQFFGPGTRLTVL.

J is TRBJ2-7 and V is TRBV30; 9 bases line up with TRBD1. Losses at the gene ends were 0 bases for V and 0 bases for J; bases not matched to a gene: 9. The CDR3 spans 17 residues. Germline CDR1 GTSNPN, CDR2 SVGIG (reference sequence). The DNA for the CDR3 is TGTGCCTGGAGTGTAGGGACAGGGATTCAAAGCTCCTACGAGCAGTACTTC. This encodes CAWSVGTGIQSSYEQYF.